This TCR beta chain was recorded in a study of cytomegalovirus exposure and HLA in healthy donors. The study ran its PCR with 60 Vbeta and 13 Jbeta primers. Assay: immunoSEQ multiplex PCR; the TCRdb copy retains only in-frame clones and omits some. The sample records 110,000 to 150,000 clones, roughly 80% being singletons. Of note for this clone: Its antigen is still unknown.

Study-wide points: Several top significant clusters appeared, in a later analysis, to be linked to common viral pathogens. Later work found most CMV-associated TCR beta chains apparently HLA-restricted. The authors enumerated around 150 TCR beta chains as linked to cytomegalovirus. TCR beta V segments were, for the most part, productive about 87% or about 30% of the time in an earlier analysis.

Germline CDR1 reads KGHSH; CDR2 reads LQKENI. V lost 4 bases to trimming and J lost 6 bases; unmatched junction nucleotides: 3. This CDR3 contains 13 residues. The clonotype originates from a female donor in good health and CMV-seronegative. The chain uses TRBV18 and TRBJ1-2, with 9 bases matching TRBD1. The specimen sequenced was PBMCs. For the CDR3, the DNA is TGTGCCAGCTCACAGGGACAGGGAAATGGCTACACCTTC. Translating it yields CASSQGQGNGYTF.